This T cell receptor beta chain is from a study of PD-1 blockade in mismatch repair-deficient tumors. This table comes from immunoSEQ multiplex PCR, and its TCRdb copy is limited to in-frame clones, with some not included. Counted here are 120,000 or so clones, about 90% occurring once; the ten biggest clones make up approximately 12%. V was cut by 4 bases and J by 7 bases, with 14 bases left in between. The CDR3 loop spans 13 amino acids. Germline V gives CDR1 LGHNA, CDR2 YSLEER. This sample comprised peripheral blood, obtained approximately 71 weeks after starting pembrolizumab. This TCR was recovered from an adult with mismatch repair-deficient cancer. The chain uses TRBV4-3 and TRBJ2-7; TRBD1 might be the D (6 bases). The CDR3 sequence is CASSPTQGREQYF. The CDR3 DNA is TGCGCCAGCAGCCCAACTCAGGGGAGAGAGCAGTACTTC.